This TCR beta chain was captured by sequencing in a study of immune evolution from preneoplasia to lung adenocarcinoma. Patients had resection in Japan or China between the mid-2010s and the late 2010s. Generated by immunoSEQ multiplex PCR, the TCRdb table keeps only in-frame clones and is missing some. This sample has over 4,500 clones, with 88% found just once. The ends were cut back, 4 bases at V and 4 bases at J, with 8 bases in the middle. CDR1 is SGDLS, CDR2 YYNGEE, per germline. CDR3 size: 12 residues. Sample: FFPE atypical adenomatous hyperplasia tissue from the lung. Described subset: atypical adenomatous hyperplasia (AAH), lung preneoplasia. The V and J genes are TRBV9 and TRBJ1-1; no clear D. The clonotype originates from a person aged 70 to 79 with lung adenocarcinoma. The CDR3 is CASSPIGTEAFF. CDR3 DNA sequence: TGTGCCAGCAGCCCTATAGGCACTGAAGCTTTCTTT.